This T cell receptor beta chain stems from a study of blood T cell repertoires in COVID-19 (dated by TCRdb to between 2020 and 2021). About the study as a whole: Collaborator samples came from the United States, Italy and Spain and covered acute and convalescent phases of COVID-19. The prospective study material was composed of cDNA or gDNA derived from T cells, B-cell-depleted T cells, or PBMCs. The dataset comprised deeply sampled blood TCRbeta repertoires from subjects exposed to, actively infected with, or recovered from COVID-19. A freely available public database, intended as a resource for researchers studying the immune response to SARS-CoV-2, is where the repertoires were released. Samples came from the ongoing ImmuneRACE study (first 160 participants) plus 1,254 subjects from 6 global collaborators. The sample metadata nearly always contained a de-identified subject ID, COVID-19 status, age in years and sex. Where available, HLA class I and class II types were obtained from metadata supplied by the sample provider rather than from assay-based typing.

The CDR3 starts with the cysteine, ends with the phenylalanine, and has 15 residues. Kept here is only the CDR3 DNA, which spans 45 bases and is read in frame from base 1. On this clone itself: The clone's antigen remains unknown. Base-call qualities are not available, and no considerably larger clone is one nucleotide away.

The collaborating institutions used their own protocols to collect whole blood in K2EDTA tubes. Collaborator samples were shipped for TCRbeta analysis as frozen whole blood, isolated PBMCs, or DNA extracted from either sample type. The immunoSEQ Assay, a bias-controlled multiplex PCR, was used to amplify TCRbeta CDR3 regions from genomic DNA. Regarding the original processing steps: Nucleated cell counts per sample were estimated from amplification of reference gene primers within the assay. To quantify the absolute abundance of each unique TCRbeta CDR3 rearrangement, sequence reads were collapsed and filtered. For each sample, productive Simpson clonality was calculated as the square root of Simpson's diversity index across productive rearrangements. Not all clones reach the TCRdb copy of this immuneACCESS table, which keeps in-frame sequences only. Checked studies attribute under half of the gap to unresolved V genes and leave the rest unexplained. V and J calls plus clone size are reproduced from that table; the DNA served to infer D and trimming. Recorded for this sample are about 150,000 clones; almost 85% of them occurred a single time. 12% to 15% of the sample rests with the top ten.

What the research found in general, with its limitations: The quantity of clinical and demographic metadata differed by source and by participant and was supplied without curation.

This receptor was identified in a human donor with acute or convalescent COVID-19. The donor label of this sample is uncertain. The V gene is TRBV21-1 and the J gene is TRBJ2-5; the D call of TRBD2 is as the table states it, not checked on the DNA. TRBV21-1 is flagged as a pseudogene. Sequencing input: peripheral blood. Here is the DNA: TGTGCCAGCAGCAGTCGACCGGGACTTGGGGAGACCCAGTACTTC. This is translated as CASSSRPGLGETQYF.